These 23 T cell receptor beta chains were all obtained from the same sample, sequenced in a study of beta chain features in type 1 diabetes. Since all of the isolated RNA was reverse transcribed, expressed TCRB transcripts were what got sequenced. This table comes from immunoSEQ multiplex PCR, and its TCRdb copy is limited to in-frame clones, with some not included. The sample includes 300,000 to 400,000 clones, 11% of them seen just once. The sequencing sample was made of naive CD4+ T cells from blood. The source is a woman aged 25-40 years in good health.

The V and J genes are TRBV2 and TRBJ1-2, with D uncertain. V dropped 7 bases and J dropped 8 bases, with 17 bases sitting between them. This CDR3 contains 13 residues. CDR1 is SNHLY and CDR2 is FYNNEI in the germline V gene. The CDR3 sequence: CASTQAPSQGYTF. CDR3 coding DNA: TGTGCCAGCACTCAAGCTCCTAGCCAGGGCTACACCTTC.

The V and J genes are TRBV28 and TRBJ2-7, with TRBD2 matching over 9 bases. This CDR3 is 14 amino acids long. V shed 5 bases, J shed 3 bases, and the junction held 5 bases outside the gene matches. Per germline, CDR1 MDHEN and CDR2 SYDVKM. CDR3 coding DNA: TGTGCCAGCAGTCGCGGGGGGGTCGGCTACGAGCAGTACTTC. Translated, it gives CASSRGGVGYEQYF. Full variable domain (rest looked up from reference TRBV28 and TRBJ2-7): DVKVTQSSRYLVKRTGEKVFLECVQDMDHENMFWYRQDPGLGLRLIYFSYDVKMKEKGDIPEGYSVSREKKERFSLILESASTNQTSMYLCASSRGGVGYEQYFGPGTRLTVT.

The chain is built from TRBV19 and TRBJ2-3, with a tentative D call TRBD1 (6 bases). The germline CDR1 and CDR2 sequences are LNHDA and SQIVND (reference sequence). V dropped 1 base and J dropped 2 bases, with 10 bases sitting between them. CDR3 length equals 15 residues. The CDR3 DNA reads TGTGCCAGTAGTATAGGCACAGGGATCACAGATACGCAGTATTTT. As protein: CASSIGTGITDTQYF.

The chain employs TRBV30 and TRBJ2-7; D possibly corresponds to TRBD1 (6 bases). V shed 3 bases and J shed 3 bases, with 18 bases lying between them. Germline values: CDR1 GTSNPN, CDR2 SVGIG (reference sequence). The CDR3 has 15 amino acids. The CDR3 nucleotides are TGTGCCTGGAGACAGGGTATGGCGGACAACTACGAGCAGTACTTC. Translated, it gives CAWRQGMADNYEQYF.

The chain is built from TRBV21-1 and TRBJ2-3; the D segment call TRBD2 is taken from the table without a DNA check. TRBV21-1 is a listed pseudogene. CDR3 length equals 15 residues. CDR3 amino acids: CASSKHAGESDTQYF. The CDR3 DNA follows: TGTGCCAGCAGCAAACATGCGGGAGAGTCAGATACGCAGTATTTT.

This clone showed up just a few times. The rearrangement links TRBV28 to TRBJ2-3; 10 nucleotides match TRBD2. The length of the CDR3 is 13 residues. Germline V CDR1 and CDR2: MDHEN, SYDVKM. CDR3 nucleotide sequence: TGTGCAACCAGCGGGAGGGCCACAGATACGCAGTATTTT. This gives the protein CATSGRATDTQYF.

This clone was observed a few times. V and J are TRBV7-2 and TRBJ2-5; 9 positions agree with TRBD1. V dropped 5 bases and J dropped 0; count of bases not matched to a gene: 7. In germline, CDR1 is SGHTA, CDR2 FQGNSA. The CDR3 extends over 16 amino acids. CDR3 sequence (DNA): TGTGCCAGCAGCAGCCAGGACAGGGGAAACCAAGAGACCCAGTACTTC. It translates to CASSSQDRGNQETQYF.

This clone has more than one count but fewer than ten. The V gene is TRBV5-5, the J gene TRBJ2-7, with TRBD2 identical over 9 bases. CDR1 is SGHKS and CDR2 is YYEKEE in the germline V gene (reference sequence). With V trimmed by 2 bases and J by 2 bases, 11 bases remained unmatched. There are 17 residues in the CDR3. Here the CDR3 reads CASSFRGRLAVTYEQYF. Written as DNA, the CDR3 is TGTGCCAGCAGCTTTAGAGGGAGACTAGCGGTTACCTACGAGCAGTACTTC. Looking up the rest from reference TRBV5-5 and TRBJ2-7 gives the full variable domain: DAGVTQSPTHLIKTRGQQVTLRCSPISGHKSVSWYQQVLGQGPQFIFQYYEKEERGRGNFPDRFSARQFPNYSSELNVNALLLGDSALYLCASSFRGRLAVTYEQYFGPGTRLTVT.

This chain uses TRBV9 with TRBJ2-1, with a weak D call TRBD2 (5 bases). The V and J ends lost 0 bases and 7 bases respectively, with 17 bases between them. This CDR3 spans 16 amino acids. From germline, CDR1 is SGDLS and CDR2 YYNGEE. DNA of the CDR3: TGTGCCAGCAGCGTAGAGATGGAGGTCTCCTTTAATGAGCAGTTCTTC. Its protein product is CASSVEMEVSFNEQFF. Filled out from reference TRBV9 and TRBJ2-1, the complete variable domain reads DSGVTQTPKHLITATGQRVTLRCSPRSGDLSVYWYQQSLDQGLQFLIQYYNGEERAKGNILERFSAQQFPDLHSELNLSSLELGDSALYFCASSVEMEVSFNEQFFGPGTRLTVL.

The chain links TRBV27 to TRBJ2-4; 11 nucleotides align to TRBD2. Trimming cost V 3 bases and J 0 bases; bases outside gene matches: 4. From germline, CDR1 is MNHEY and CDR2 SMNVEV (reference sequence). The CDR3 consists of 17 residues. The CDR3 region is CASSFATSGIAKNIQYF. The CDR3 DNA reads TGTGCCAGCAGTTTCGCGACTAGCGGGATAGCCAAAAACATTCAGTACTTC.

This clone was seen a few times. The chain carries TRBV5-6 and TRBJ1-4; 9 bases align to TRBD1. Germline CDR1 and CDR2: SGHDT and YYEEEE. The CDR3 contains 15 residues. The trim removed 0 bases at V and 5 bases at J, leaving 2 bases unmatched. The CDR3 region is CASSLGGQGNEKLFF. CDR3 DNA sequence: TGTGCCAGCAGCTTGGGAGGACAGGGGAATGAAAAACTGTTTTTT.

This chain uses TRBV30 with TRBJ2-7; 7 positions match TRBD1. V lost 3 bases to trimming and J lost 3 bases; unmatched junction nucleotides: 14. The CDR3 is 16 residues long. The V gene's germline CDR1 is GTSNPN and CDR2 SVGIG (reference sequence). The CDR3 nucleotides are TGTGCCTGGAGCCCTGCCCAAGGGGGCCCCCACTACGAGCAGTACTTC. The encoded protein is CAWSPAQGGPHYEQYF.

The V gene is TRBV2, the J gene TRBJ1-5; no firm D call. Looked up from germline, CDR1 is SNHLY and CDR2 is FYNNEI. V was cut by 7 bases and J by 1 base, with 14 bases left in between. The CDR3 is made up of 15 amino acids. For the CDR3, the DNA is TGTGCCAGCAAGCCCGGGGTTGGCAGCAATCAGCCCCAGCATTTT. Translated: CASKPGVGSNQPQHF.

This clone was counted a few times. The chain has TRBV27 and TRBJ2-1; 10 nucleotides agree with TRBD2. V shed 9 bases and J 5 bases; nucleotides not matched to a gene: 1. Germline V CDR1 and CDR2: MNHEY, SMNVEV (reference sequence). The CDR3 extends over 12 amino acids. This CDR3 is CARGLADNEQFF. The DNA of the CDR3 is TGTGCCAGAGGACTAGCGGACAATGAGCAGTTCTTC.

There are a few counts of this clone. The chain joins TRBV6-5 to TRBJ1-2; TRBD1 is a possible D gene (6 bases). The ends were cut back, 4 bases at V and 0 bases at J, with 9 bases in the middle. The CDR3 extends over 14 amino acids. Per germline, CDR1 MNHEY and CDR2 SVGAGI. The CDR3 here is CASSFGQPNYGYTF. The CDR3 coding sequence is TGTGCCAGCAGTTTTGGACAGCCTAACTATGGCTACACCTTC.

This clone showed up just a few times. V is TRBV11-2 and J is TRBJ2-2; 8 positions match TRBD1. V lost 0 bases and J lost 2; bases outside the gene matches: 5. This CDR3 has 17 amino acids. Germline assignment: CDR1 SGHAT and CDR2 FQNNGV. The CDR3 DNA reads TGTGCCAGCAGCTTAGATCGCCAGGGGGCCAACACCGGGGAGCTGTTTTTT. Protein sequence: CASSLDRQGANTGELFF. Full variable domain (outside the CDR3, taken from reference TRBV11-2 and TRBJ2-2): EAGVAQSPRYKIIEKRQSVAFWCNPISGHATLYWYQQILGQGPKLLIQFQNNGVVDDSQLPKDRFSAERLKGVDSTLKIQPAKLEDSAVYLCASSLDRQGANTGELFFGEGSRLTVL.

This sequence joins TRBV14 and TRBJ1-2, with D possibly TRBD1 on 6 matching bases. This CDR3 has 15 residues. V was pared by 0 bases and J by 3 bases, with 11 bases between. Germline CDR1 reads SGHDN; CDR2 reads FVKESK. The CDR3 sequence is CASSQEGGPDYGYTF. CDR3 sequence (DNA): TGTGCCAGCAGCCAAGAAGGGGGACCAGACTATGGCTACACCTTC.

This chain joins TRBV5-1 and TRBJ2-2; 8 bases align to TRBD1. CDR1 is SGHRS, CDR2 YFSETQ, per germline. The CDR3 totals 15 residues. J gave up 4 bases and V 5 bases, and 7 bases lay outside the gene matches. CDR3 region: CASRQGQGFTGELFF. The CDR3 nucleotides are TGCGCCAGCAGACAAGGACAGGGTTTCACCGGGGAGCTGTTTTTT.

This clone was picked up a small number of times. This rearrangement joins TRBV6-6 to TRBJ2-7; weak D call: TRBD2 (6 bases). The CDR3 is made up of 13 amino acids. Germline-derived CDR1 and CDR2 are MNHNY and SVGAGI (reference sequence). V lost 5 bases, J lost 0 bases, and 8 bases lay in between. CDR3 nucleotides: TGTGCCAGCAGTATGACTAGCTCCTACGAGCAGTACTTC. Its protein product is CASSMTSSYEQYF.

V gene TRBV18 combines with J gene TRBJ1-2, with D unresolved. Trimming removed 3 bases from V and 3 bases from J, with 8 bases in between. CDR3 size: 13 residues. CDR1 KGHSH and CDR2 LQKENI come from the germline V gene. CDR3 sequence reads: CASSPQVDYGYTF. The DNA of the CDR3 is TGTGCCAGCTCACCTCAGGTGGACTATGGCTACACCTTC. Together with reference TRBV18 and TRBJ1-2, the CDR3 gives the full variable domain: NAGVMQNPRHLVRRRGQEARLRCSPMKGHSHVYWYRQLPEEGLKFMVYLQKENIIDESGMPKERFSAEFPKEGPSILRIQQVVRGDSAAYFCASSPQVDYGYTFGSGTRLTVV.

This clone was seen more than once but under ten times. The chain joins TRBV6-5 to TRBJ2-3; D not certain. Germline V CDR1 and CDR2: MNHEY, SVGAGI. This CDR3 contains 11 residues. Between the trimmed V and J ends, which lost 5 bases and 7 bases, there was a span of 7 bases. CDR3 bases: TGTGCCAGCAGTACACGTAATACGCAGTATTTT. Translation gives CASSTRNTQYF.

This clone has more than one count but fewer than ten. V gene TRBV7-9 combines with J gene TRBJ2-2; tentative D call: TRBD1 (6 bases). V was shortened by 5 bases and J by 1 base, with 20 bases between the two germline ends. The germline V gene encodes CDR1 SEHNR and CDR2 FQNEAQ (reference sequence). CDR3 size: 18 residues. The CDR3 DNA is TGTGCCAGCAGCCTTACAGCCTTTAAGGGACAGAACACCGGGGAGCTGTTTTTT. It translates to CASSLTAFKGQNTGELFF.

This chain connects TRBV5-4 to TRBJ1-2, with D maybe TRBD1 (5 bases). V dropped 0 bases and J dropped 4 bases, with 7 bases sitting between them. The CDR3 is made up of 13 amino acids. Germline loops: CDR1 SGHNT, CDR2 YYREEE (reference sequence). The CDR3 sequence is CASSLDRSYGYTF. The CDR3 nucleotides are TGTGCCAGCAGCTTGGACAGGAGCTATGGCTACACCTTC.